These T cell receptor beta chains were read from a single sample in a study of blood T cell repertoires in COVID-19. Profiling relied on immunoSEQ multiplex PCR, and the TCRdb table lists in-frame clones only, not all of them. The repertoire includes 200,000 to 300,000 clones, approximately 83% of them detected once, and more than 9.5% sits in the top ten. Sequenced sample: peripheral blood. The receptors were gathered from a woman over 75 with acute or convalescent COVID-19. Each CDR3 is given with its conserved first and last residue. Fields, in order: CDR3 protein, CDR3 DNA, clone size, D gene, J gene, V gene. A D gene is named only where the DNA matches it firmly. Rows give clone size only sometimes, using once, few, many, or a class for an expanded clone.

CASSLGSGVSPELFF,TGTGCCAGCAGCTTGGGTTCAGGGGTCTCCCCAGAACTGTTTTTT,NA,NA,TRBJ1-4,TRBV5-8
CASGLVIGRGGSDTQYF,TGTGCTAGTGGTTTGGTAATTGGGCGGGGGGGCTCAGATACGCAGTATTTT,once,TRBD2,TRBJ2-3,TRBV12-5
CASSDPQKSSYEQYF,TGTGCCAGCAGTGACCCACAGAAGAGCTCCTACGAGCAGTACTTC,few,NA,TRBJ2-7,TRBV2
CASSLTKNPPARGVGGYTF,TGTGCCAGCAGCTTAACAAAAAACCCCCCCGCCAGGGGCGTCGGTGGCTACACCTTC,NA,NA,TRBJ1-2,TRBV11-3
CASSKGRAGRETQYF,TGTGCCAGCAGCAAAGGTAGGGCAGGGCGAGAGACCCAGTACTTC,once,NA,TRBJ2-5,TRBV9
CASSLTGLNNEKLFF,TGTGCCAGCAGTTTGACAGGCCTAAATAATGAAAAACTGTTTTTT,once,NA,TRBJ1-4,TRBV28
CSVVMIRGETEAFF,TGCAGCGTTGTAATGATTCGGGGGGAGACTGAAGCTTTCTTT,few,NA,TRBJ1-1,TRBV29-1
CASSIGGQPAYQETQYF,TGTGCCAGTAGTATAGGGGGACAGCCCGCGTACCAAGAGACCCAGTACTTC,NA,TRBD1,TRBJ2-5,TRBV19
CASSQDRVETQYF,TGCGCCAGCAGCCAGGACAGGGTAGAGACCCAGTACTTC,NA,TRBD1,TRBJ2-5,TRBV5-1
CASSLTGLNTEAFF,TGTGCCAGCAGCTTGACAGGACTGAACACTGAAGCTTTCTTT,NA,NA,TRBJ1-1,TRBV7-8
CASTKGGAGGAGSDTIYF,TGTGCCAGCACCAAGGGGGGGGCGGGGGGCGCAGGATCGGACACCATATATTTT,NA,NA,TRBJ1-3,TRBV27
CASSLGRGTGEQYF,TGTGCCAGCAGCTTAGGACGGGGAACGGGCGAGCAGTACTTC,NA,NA,TRBJ2-7,TRBV11-2
CASSRGQEGEAFF,TGTGCCAGCAGTCGCGGACAGGAAGGTGAAGCTTTCTTT,NA,TRBD1,TRBJ1-1,TRBV12-3/TRBV12-4
CASSQDEFYASRQFF,TGTGCCAGCAGCCAAGATGAGTTCTATGCGAGTAGGCAGTTCTTC,NA,NA,TRBJ2-1,TRBV3-1/TRBV3-2
CASSLGQGQNQPQHF,TGCGCCAGCAGCTTGGGGCAGGGGCAGAATCAGCCCCAGCATTTT,NA,NA,TRBJ1-5,TRBV5-1
CAISHLSSPLHF,TGTGCCATCAGCCACCTCAGTTCACCCCTCCACTTT,once,NA,TRBJ1-6,TRBV10-3
CASSRDNEQFF,TGTGCCAGCAGTCGCGACAATGAGCAGTTCTTC,NA,NA,TRBJ2-1,TRBV2
CASSETGRTGVLFF,TGTGCCAGTAGTGAGACAGGGCGGACAGGTGTCCTGTTTTTT,NA,TRBD1,TRBJ1-4,TRBV19
CASSPGASNYGYTF,TGTGCCAGCAGCCCAGGGGCGAGTAACTATGGCTACACCTTC,NA,NA,TRBJ1-2,TRBV5-4
CASSRGNVLTF,TGTGCCAGCAGTCGGGGTAACGTCCTGACTTTC,NA,NA,TRBJ2-6,TRBV6-5
CASSFRGGGYTF,TGTGCCAGCAGTTTCAGGGGTGGAGGCTACACCTTC,NA,NA,TRBJ1-2,TRBV12-3/TRBV12-4
CASTSGGMRNTEAFF,TGTGCCAGCACCTCTGGGGGGATGCGGAACACTGAAGCTTTCTTT,NA,NA,TRBJ1-1,TRBV27
CASSLGGPSYNEQFF,TGTGCCAGCAGCTTAGGCGGGCCCTCCTACAATGAGCAGTTCTTC,NA,NA,TRBJ2-1,TRBV11-2
CASSKGGTGWDTEAFF,TGTGCCAGCAGCAAAGGAGGGACAGGCTGGGACACTGAAGCTTTCTTT,NA,NA,TRBJ1-1,TRBV21-1
CSASPSGGRANTGELFF,TGCAGTGCTAGTCCTAGCGGGGGCCGCGCCAACACCGGGGAGCTGTTTTTT,NA,TRBD2,TRBJ2-2,TRBV20-1
CATRASGANVLTF,TGTGCCACAAGAGCATCTGGGGCCAACGTCCTGACTTTC,NA,NA,TRBJ2-6,TRBV27
CASSFGTGASGNTIYF,TGTGCCAGCAGCTTCGGGACAGGGGCTTCTGGAAACACCATATATTTT,NA,TRBD1,TRBJ1-3,TRBV11-2